One and the same sample provided the 19 T cell receptor beta chains below, sequenced in a study of T cell clones after liver transplantation. TCRdb keeps only in-frame clones here, not all; method: immunoSEQ multiplex PCR. Among some 33,000 clones listed, about 95% were seen once. The specimen comprised CD8+ T cells from blood, sampled 12 months after liver transplant. The receptors were sampled from a human patient who received a liver transplant. The T cells may come from the graft donor.

The chain employs TRBV27 and TRBJ2-3; 7 bases line up with TRBD2. The length of the CDR3 is 15 residues. CDR1 and CDR2 (germline): MNHEY, SMNVEV (reference sequence). Germline trimming cut 10 bases from V and 1 base from J; bases unmatched to any gene: 11. This CDR3 reads CATIGAGEGTDTQYF. The CDR3 DNA reads TGTGCCACCATTGGGGCGGGAGAGGGCACAGATACGCAGTATTTT.

The gene calls are TRBV25-1 and TRBJ1-1; D may be TRBD1 (5 bases). Trimming pared 6 bases from V and 1 base from J, leaving 9 bases between. CDR1 is MGHDK and CDR2 is SYGVNS in the germline V gene. This CDR3 comprises 13 residues. The CDR3 DNA sequence: TGTGCCAGCAGGCGGGGCGGGAACACTGAAGCTTTCTTT. As protein: CASRRGGNTEAFF.

Only one count was recorded for this clone. The chain has TRBV19 and TRBJ2-1; 11 bases are a match to TRBD2. J gave up 7 bases and V 5 bases, and 7 bases lay outside the gene matches. Germline-derived CDR1 and CDR2 are LNHDA and SQIVND (reference sequence). The CDR3 loop spans 15 amino acids. In DNA, the CDR3 is TGTGCCAGTAGTCGGGCTAGCGGGAGGAATAATGAGCAGTTCTTC. Its protein is CASSRASGRNNEQFF.

The DNA of the CDR3 is TGTGCCAGCAGCTTCCGACAGGGTCCAAATTACGAGCAGTACTTC. Translated, it gives CASSFRQGPNYEQYF. V usage is TRBV11-2 and J usage is TRBJ2-7, with TRBD1 matching over 7 bases. Germline CDR1 reads SGHAT; CDR2 reads FQNNGV. With 3 bases clipped from V and 4 bases from J, the junction kept 9 bases outside the gene matches. The CDR3 is 15 amino acids.

This sequence joins TRBV4-1 and TRBJ2-2; TRBD1 agrees at 8 bases. Germline loops: CDR1 MGHRA, CDR2 YSYEKL. The junction had 5 bases not matched to a gene; V was cut back by 2 bases and J by 6 bases. CDR3 length equals 15 residues. This chain's CDR3 is CASSQHQQGAGELFF. The CDR3 region has the DNA TGCGCCAGCAGCCAACACCAACAGGGGGCCGGGGAGCTGTTTTTT.

This chain's CDR3 is CAISEGLAAYNEQFF. Written as DNA, the CDR3 is TGTGCCATCAGTGAGGGACTAGCGGCTTACAATGAGCAGTTCTTC. This rearrangement joins TRBV10-3 to TRBJ2-1, with 10 bases matching TRBD2. Looked up from germline, CDR1 is ENHRY and CDR2 is SYGVKD. Trimming took 2 bases from V and 4 from J; bases not matched to a gene: 2. The CDR3 sequence is 15 residues long.

J is TRBJ2-1 and V is TRBV15, with D possibly TRBD2 on 6 matching bases. Trimming pared 0 bases from V and 6 bases from J, leaving 15 bases between. Germline lookup yields CDR1 LNHNV and CDR2 YYDKDF (reference sequence). The CDR3 spans 16 residues. CDR3 sequence (DNA): TGTGCCACCAGCAGAGAGTCGGAGGGCCTTGGCAATGAGCAGTTCTTC. Translated, it gives CATSRESEGLGNEQFF.

The chain uses TRBV11-3 and TRBJ2-1; maybe TRBD2 (5 bases). The ends were cut back, 1 base at V and 6 bases at J, with 7 bases in the middle. The CDR3 totals 13 residues. Germline V lookup: CDR1 SGHNT, CDR2 YENEEA. The CDR3 region has the DNA TGTGCCAGCAGCTTAGGGACTGTCAATGAGCAGTTCTTC. It is translated as CASSLGTVNEQFF.

DNA for the CDR3: TGCGCCAGCAGCTTGGGGGACAGGGGTGAAAACATTCAGTACTTC. Translated, it gives CASSLGDRGENIQYF. This chain connects TRBV5-1 to TRBJ2-4, with 10 positions matching TRBD1. The CDR3 runs 15 residues. Germline CDR1 reads SGHRS; CDR2 reads YFSETQ. Trimming took 0 bases from V and 5 from J; bases not matched to a gene: 2.

This clone was counted a few times. The V call is TRBV6-1, the J call TRBJ2-5; 10 nucleotides line up with TRBD2. This CDR3 comprises 15 residues. The V and J ends lost 2 bases and 1 base, in that order; junction bases with no gene match: 1. CDR1 is MNHNS and CDR2 is SASEGT in the germline V gene. In DNA, the CDR3 is TGTGCCAGCAGTGAACTAGCGGGAGTCCAAGAGACCCAGTACTTC. Translation: CASSELAGVQETQYF.

V usage is TRBV27 and J usage is TRBJ2-7; 11 bases line up with TRBD1. CDR1 and CDR2 from the germline V gene are MNHEY and SMNVEV (reference sequence). V dropped 5 bases and J dropped 6; count of bases not matched to a gene: 6. The CDR3 covers 14 residues. The CDR3 spells CASSPGQGVREQYF. The CDR3 nucleotides are TGTGCCAGCAGTCCGGGACAGGGGGTACGCGAGCAGTACTTC.

This clone is a singleton in its sample. The chain combines TRBV7-9 with TRBJ2-5; D call uncertain. Germline V gene lookup returns CDR1 SEHNR and CDR2 FQNEAQ (reference sequence). Between the trimmed V and J ends, which lost 8 bases and 2 bases, there was a span of 6 bases. This CDR3 has 11 amino acids. The CDR3 DNA reads as TGTGCCAGCCTTGAGCAAGAGACCCAGTACTTC. Amino acid sequence: CASLEQETQYF.

CDR3 sequence: CASSQEGGTGAYEQYF. The DNA for the CDR3 is TGTGCCAGCAGCCAAGAAGGGGGGACAGGGGCCTACGAGCAGTACTTC. The chain combines TRBV4-2 with TRBJ2-7; 10 nucleotides agree with TRBD1. The V segment lost 0 bases and the J segment 2 bases; nucleotides outside the gene matches: 4. Germline V gene sequence: CDR1 LGHNA, CDR2 YNFKEQ. The CDR3 totals 16 residues.

The CDR3 sequence: CASSRLAGIDEQFF. The CDR3 bases are TGTGCCAGCAGCCGACTAGCGGGAATAGATGAGCAGTTCTTC. The chain links TRBV7-3 to TRBJ2-1, with 11 positions matching TRBD2. Trimming at V came to 5 bases and at J to 8 bases, leaving 5 bases not matched to a gene. The CDR3 loop spans 14 amino acids. From germline, CDR1 is SGHTA and CDR2 FQGTGA.

The CDR3 nucleotides are TGTGCCAGCAGCCAAGATTCGGGGGGGGCGAACACTGAAGCTTTCTTT. Translated: CASSQDSGGANTEAFF. The rearrangement joins TRBV4-2 to TRBJ1-1; weak D call: TRBD1 (6 bases). The CDR3 totals 16 residues. In germline, CDR1 is LGHNA, CDR2 YNFKEQ. The V end was cut by 0 bases, the J end by 1 base, with 12 bases between.

This rearrangement joins TRBV7-6 to TRBJ2-7; TRBD2 agrees at 8 bases. Trimming removed 2 bases from V and 6 bases from J; junction bases left unmatched: 9. CDR3 size: 15 residues. CDR1 and CDR2 (germline): SGHVS, FNYEAQ. The CDR3 here is CASSLRGGTRAEQYF. As DNA, the CDR3 is TGTGCCAGCAGCTTACGGGGGGGGACTAGGGCCGAGCAGTACTTC.

V and J are TRBV6-4 and TRBJ2-3, with 7 bases fitting TRBD2. Germline CDR1 and CDR2: MRHNA and SNTAGT. The CDR3 is 15 amino acids. V lost 3 bases to trimming and J lost 2 bases; unmatched junction nucleotides: 5. CDR3: CASSELAGSTDTQYF. The CDR3 DNA reads as TGTGCCAGCAGTGAATTAGCGGGCTCCACAGATACGCAGTATTTT.

This clone was observed a single time. The V gene is TRBV7-8, the J gene TRBJ2-1; D remains ambiguous. V gave up 0 bases and J gave up 8 bases, with 8 bases separating them. The CDR3 has 13 amino acids. The germline V gene has CDR1 SGHVS and CDR2 FQNEAQ. The DNA of the CDR3 is TGTGCCAGCAGCTTAGCAGGTGGGGATGAGCAGTTCTTC. Translating gives CASSLAGGDEQFF.

This clone came up once. This chain connects TRBV27 to TRBJ2-7; 9 nucleotides match TRBD1. CDR1 and CDR2 (germline): MNHEY, SMNVEV (reference sequence). Trimming took 5 bases from V and 6 from J; bases not matched to a gene: 8. The CDR3 is made up of 14 amino acids. The CDR3 is CASSPPGQGREQYF. In nucleotides, the CDR3 is TGTGCCAGCAGTCCCCCGGGACAGGGCCGCGAGCAGTACTTC.